What follows is one T cell receptor beta chain and its context. These data originate in a study of blood T cell repertoires in COVID-19. The CDR3 covers 16 residues. Germline CDR1 and CDR2: SNHLY and FYNNEI. V lost 8 bases to trimming and J lost 5 bases; unmatched junction nucleotides: 12. The assay was immunoSEQ multiplex PCR, and TCRdb's table has in-frame clones only and misses some. Of under 150,000 clones in the sample, around 86% were seen once. The V call is TRBV2, the J call TRBJ1-3; 10 positions agree with TRBD1. Specimen: peripheral blood. The sequence was collected from a man aged 45 to 65 with active COVID-19. The DNA for the CDR3 is TGTGCCAGCGCGTTCAGGACAGGGGGAAATAGAAACACCATATATTTT. Translated, it gives CASAFRTGGNRNTIYF. The full variable domain, its missing parts supplied by reference TRBV2 and TRBJ1-3, is EPEVTQTPSHQVTQMGQEVILRCVPISNHLYFYWYRQILGQKVEFLVSFYNNEISEKSEIFDDQFSVERPDGSNFTLKIRSTKLEDSAMYFCASAFRTGGNRNTIYFGEGSWLTVV.